What follows describes a single T cell receptor beta chain. Its antigen remains unidentified. These data come from a study of T cell responses to AZD1222 COVID-19 vaccine. The method was immunoSEQ multiplex PCR; TCRdb's version includes in-frame clones alone and lacks a portion of them. The sample holds about 94,000 clones; around 87% are singletons and the top ten take roughly 9.1%. Overall study results and limits: Dominant CD4 TCR responses targeted spike regions 160-218 and 743-854. In a largely white British group with more females than males, clonal diversity was possibly underestimated. Spike-specific TCR depth and breadth grew after two AZD1222 doses.

CDR1 and CDR2 (germline): MNHEY, SVGAGI. The length of the CDR3 is 13 residues. Trimming pared 4 bases from V and 2 bases from J, leaving 8 bases between. The sample consisted of peripheral blood, taken on day 0 of AZD1222 vaccination. The receptor was isolated from an adult in good health. The chain uses TRBV6-5 and TRBJ1-1; D gene unclear. CDR3 region: CASSSDFNTEAFF. CDR3 sequence (DNA): TGTGCCAGCAGTTCAGATTTCAACACTGAAGCTTTCTTT.